This record covers a single TCR beta chain. The data are from a study of blood T cell repertoires in COVID-19. Germline V gene data show CDR1 as KGHSH and CDR2 as LQKENI. The CDR3 runs 14 residues. The V and J ends lost 1 base and 6 bases respectively, with 10 bases between them. Profiled with immunoSEQ multiplex PCR; TCRdb holds only in-frame clones, not every one. This sample has more than 45,000 clones, with about 83% found just once. The chain uses TRBV18 and TRBJ2-1; a possible D gene is TRBD1 (5 bases). This clonotype was sampled from a man older than 75 in a cohort sampled during active COVID-19. The sample comprised peripheral blood. Here the CDR3 DNA reads TGTGCCAGCTCACCACAATCAGGGTCCAATGAGCAGTTCTTC. Protein sequence: CASSPQSGSNEQFF.